A selection of T cell receptor beta chains follows, all from one sample in a study of control samples from healthy donors and cancer patients. Measured with immunoSEQ multiplex PCR; TCRdb has only the in-frame clones, and not every one. The sample has about 130,000 clones, 75% to 95% seen once. The sequenced material came from blood. The receptors were gathered from a man between 18 and 35 years old in good health. Each CDR3 is given with its conserved first and last residue. Each record gives: D gene, V gene, clone size, J gene, CDR3 DNA, CDR3 protein. The D gene is left open where the match is weak. A row's size may be missing; if present it is once, few, many or a size class.

-	TRBV7-3	-	TRBJ1-1	TGTGCCAGCAGCTTAGGGATCGGGGCTGCGGCTGAAGCTTTCTTT	CASSLGIGAAAEAFF
-	TRBV7-9	-	TRBJ1-6	TGTGCCAGCAGCTTAGTCCGGGGGCTACAGAATTCACCCCTCCACTTT	CASSLVRGLQNSPLHF
TRBD1	TRBV12-5	-	TRBJ2-5	TGTGCTAGTGGTTTATGGACGGGACAGGGCGGAGAGACCCAGTACTTC	CASGLWTGQGGETQYF
TRBD1	TRBV29-1	-	TRBJ2-3	TGCAGCGTCGACAGGGATGGGACAGATACGCAGTATTTT	CSVDRDGTDTQYF
-	TRBV9	-	TRBJ2-2	TGTGCCAGCAGCGTTACCTCCCAGAACACCGGGGAGCTGTTTTTT	CASSVTSQNTGELFF
TRBD1	TRBV30	few	TRBJ1-5	TGTGCCTGGTCATCAGGGGGATTGCAGCATTTT	CAWSSGGLQHF
-	TRBV7-3	-	TRBJ1-1	TGTGCCAGCAGCTTTGGGCCGCCAAACACTGAAGCTTTCTTT	CASSFGPPNTEAFF
TRBD1	TRBV6-6	-	TRBJ2-2	TGTGCCAGCAGTCAGGGGGCGGACTACCTGAACACCGGGGAGCTGTTTTTT	CASSQGADYLNTGELFF
TRBD1	TRBV2	-	TRBJ1-4	TGTGCCAGCAGTCCGGGACAGGCCGGTGAAAAACTGTTTTTT	CASSPGQAGEKLFF
-	TRBV19	-	TRBJ1-5	TGTGCCAGTAGTCGGTCCAGGGGTTTTGCCAATAGCAATCAGCCCCAGCATTTT	CASSRSRGFANSNQPQHF
-	TRBV9	-	TRBJ1-2	TGTGCCAGCAGCGCTTTACCAACAGGTCGGTATTTAGACTATGGCTACACCTTC	CASSALPTGRYLDYGYTF
-	TRBV29-1	-	TRBJ2-3	TGCAGCGGTCGGCAGGGTGGAACAGATACGCAGTATTTT	CSGRQGGTDTQYF
TRBD1	TRBV6-4	-	TRBJ1-1	TGTGCCAGCAGTGTCGCAGACAGGGACGCTGAAGCTTTCTTT	CASSVADRDAEAFF
TRBD1	TRBV7-2	-	TRBJ1-2	TGTGCCAGCAGCTATCGGGGACAGCCGAACTATGGCTACACCTTC	CASSYRGQPNYGYTF
-	TRBV5-1	-	TRBJ2-2	TGCGCCAGCAGCTTGGCCCTCAGTGGGGGGTTCACCGGGGAGCTGTTTTTT	CASSLALSGGFTGELFF
-	TRBV2	-	TRBJ1-6	TGTGCCAGCAGAGGAGTGATATATACTTCACCCCTCCACTTT	CASRGVIYTSPLHF
-	TRBV4-1	-	TRBJ1-1	TGCGCCAGCAGCCAAGGCAGGGCTCCGAACACTGAAGCTTTCTTT	CASSQGRAPNTEAFF
-	TRBV15	-	TRBJ2-5	TGTGCCACCAGCAGAGATTTCTGGGCAACGCAAGAGACCCAGTACTTC	CATSRDFWATQETQYF
-	TRBV5-1	-	TRBJ1-1	TGCGCCAGCAGCTTGGTAGAGGGAGGCACTGAAGCTTTCTTT	CASSLVEGGTEAFF
-	TRBV6-5	-	TRBJ2-7	TGTGCCAGCAGTTACGACAGCAGCTCCTACGAGCAGTACTTC	CASSYDSSSYEQYF
-	TRBV9	-	TRBJ2-3	TGTGCCAGCAGCGTAGTAGGGAGCACAGATACGCAGTATTTT	CASSVVGSTDTQYF
TRBD1	TRBV4-1	-	TRBJ2-3	TGCGCCAGCAGCCTTCATTATTTAGGACAGGGCTCAGATACGCAGTATTTT	CASSLHYLGQGSDTQYF
-	TRBV19	-	TRBJ2-3	TGTGCCAGTAGTATTTTGACACATAGCACAGATACGCAGTATTTT	CASSILTHSTDTQYF
TRBD1	TRBV5-1	-	TRBJ1-2	TGCGCCAGCAGCCTGGGGACAGGTACAGACTATGGCTACACCTTC	CASSLGTGTDYGYTF
-	TRBV4-1	-	TRBJ1-3	TGCGCCAGCAGCCAAGTAGACAGTTCAGGAAACACCATATATTTT	CASSQVDSSGNTIYF
TRBD2	TRBV9	-	TRBJ2-5	TGTGCCAGCAGCGTCCTAGCGGGGACCCAAGAGACCCAGTACTTC	CASSVLAGTQETQYF
-	TRBV11-2	-	TRBJ1-3	TGTGCCAGCCGGGACACCCGCTCTGGAAACACCATATATTTT	CASRDTRSGNTIYF